One and the same sample provided the 6 T cell receptor beta chains below, sequenced in a study of cytomegalovirus exposure and HLA in healthy donors. Only in-frame clones appear in the TCRdb table, and some are missing; sequencing was by immunoSEQ multiplex PCR. The profile shows about 150,000 clones, roughly 89% of them singletons. The sequencing sample was made of PBMCs. These receptors originate from a woman aged 18 to 35 in good health and CMV-seropositive.

The chain recombines TRBV6-4 with TRBJ1-2; D ambiguous. Germline lookup yields CDR1 MRHNA and CDR2 SNTAGT. V was clipped by 0 bases and J by 4 bases, with 9 bases between them. The CDR3 runs to 14 residues. As DNA, the CDR3 is TGTGCCAGCAGTGACTCAGCAATTGGCTATGGCTACACCTTC. This encodes CASSDSAIGYGYTF.

As DNA, the CDR3 is TGTGCCAGCAGCTTGCTAGGTGACGGCACCGGGGAGCTGTTTTTT. Encoded protein: CASSLLGDGTGELFF. The chain employs TRBV5-4 and TRBJ2-2; D not certain. Trimming shortened V by 1 base and J by 4 bases, and 11 bases separated the two germline ends. This CDR3 has 15 amino acids. In germline, CDR1 is SGHNT, CDR2 YYREEE (reference sequence).

This clone came up a few times. The chain recombines TRBV12-5 with TRBJ1-5, with a weak D call TRBD1 (5 bases). Germline CDR1 reads LGHNT; CDR2 reads FRNRAP. This CDR3 is built from 15 residues. Trimming shortened V by 1 base and J by 3 bases, and 10 bases separated the two germline ends. CDR3 DNA sequence: TGTGCTAGTGGTTTGGACGACAGAGACAATCAGCCCCAGCATTTT. Translated, it gives CASGLDDRDNQPQHF.

This clone was seen repeatedly, ten times or more. The rearrangement joins TRBV7-9 to TRBJ1-5; D not resolved. Per the germline V gene, CDR1 is SEHNR and CDR2 is FQNEAQ (reference sequence). This CDR3 spans 15 amino acids. Between the trimmed V and J ends, which lost 1 base and 3 bases, there was a span of 10 bases. CDR3 bases: TGTGCCAGCAGCTTAGGACCAGGATTCAATCAGCCCCAGCATTTT. Its protein is CASSLGPGFNQPQHF. The full variable domain, rest sourced from reference TRBV7-9 and TRBJ1-5, is DTGVSQNPRHKITKRGQNVTFRCDPISEHNRLYWYRQTLGQGPEFLTYFQNEAQLEKSRLLSDRFSAERPKGSFSTLEIQRTEQGDSAMYLCASSLGPGFNQPQHFGDGTRLSIL.

V gene TRBV5-5 combines with J gene TRBJ1-1; perhaps TRBD1 as D (5 bases). The CDR3 runs 12 residues. V lost 4 bases and J 4 bases, leaving 8 bases between the germline ends. Per germline, CDR1 SGHKS and CDR2 YYEKEE (reference sequence). The CDR3 reads CASSPTGTEAFF. CDR3 in DNA: TGTGCCAGCAGCCCAACAGGCACTGAAGCTTTCTTT.

The chain combines TRBV2 with TRBJ1-1; possibly TRBD1 for D (6 bases). There are 14 residues in the CDR3. V was trimmed by 3 bases and J by 0 bases, leaving 8 bases between them. Per germline, CDR1 SNHLY and CDR2 FYNNEI. CDR3 sequence (DNA): TGTGCCAGCAGTGACGGGGGGCTGAACACTGAAGCTTTCTTT. Translating gives CASSDGGLNTEAFF.